Sequencing of this T cell receptor beta chain was carried out in a study of blood T cells in healthy people across ages. This clonotype was observed a handful of times. The antigen is not known. One junction end does not reproduce the germline sequence, and a read error may be involved. Using a J-beta primer mix together with a sample-barcoded 5' primer, a second PCR was run for roughly 7 to 11 cycles. TCRdb fed the 5' RACE reads into MiXCR, producing one record per CDR3 protein. The table has roughly 800,000 distinct CDR3 sequences, about 26% seen once. The CDR3 totals 15 residues. Germline lookup yields CDR1 PRHDT and CDR2 FYEKMQ (reference sequence). Notes on the study in general: Diversity of TCR beta per million T cells declined in a roughly linear way with age.

This same sample was also taken into another study, of T cells of mothers and their children.

Input material: blood. The J gene is TRBJ2-5, the V gene TRBV13; 8 bases are shared with TRBD2. This TCR came from a boy younger than 18 in good health. For the CDR3, the DNA is TGTGCCGGCAGCGTCCTAACTAGCGGAAAGGAGACCCAGTACTTC. It specifies CAGSVLTSGKETQYF.